What follows are 2 T cell receptor beta chains derived from one specimen sequenced in a study of neurological immune-mediated disorders. The time point is: longitudinal time-point 2. TCRdb ran MiXCR on the 5' RACE reads and lists one entry per CDR3 protein. The table includes about 66,000 distinct CDR3 sequences, roughly 9.8% detected once. The sample was PBMCs. Receptors were obtained from a man aged 30 to 39 in good health.

This clonotype was detected ten times or more. The J gene is TRBJ2-7, the V gene TRBV28, with D perhaps TRBD2 (5 bases). The CDR3 runs to 13 residues. Looked up from germline, CDR1 is MDHEN and CDR2 is SYDVKM. Trimming stripped 6 bases from V and 3 bases from J, with 12 bases between. Written as DNA, the CDR3 is TGTGCCAGCAGCCAGTTAAGCGGCTACGAGCAGTACTTC. This translates into CASSQLSGYEQYF.

This clonotype was seen repeatedly, ten times or more. The gene calls are TRBV7-7 and TRBJ2-7; 7 nucleotides match TRBD1. Germline-derived CDR1 and CDR2 are SSHAT and FNYEAQ (reference sequence). J was trimmed by 4 bases and V by 6 bases; bases with no gene match: 6. This CDR3 region has 13 residues. The CDR3 loop reads CASRGTARYEQYF. As DNA, the CDR3 is TGTGCCAGCAGGGGGACAGCGCGTTACGAGCAGTACTTC.